The clone carrying this TCR beta chain was counted ten times or more. The time point: technical triplicate 2. The data belong to a study of neurological immune-mediated disorders. Over 180 million TCR-beta sequences, together covering 15-18 subjects, were produced by every individual sequencing run that was carried out. One entry per CDR3 protein results from TCRdb running MiXCR on the 5' RACE reads. The table lists tens of thousands of distinct CDR3 sequences, 24% of them singletons. The trim removed 8 bases at V and 5 bases at J, leaving 10 bases unmatched. This CDR3 has 14 amino acids. This clonotype was sampled from a man aged 55 to 70 with HTLV-1-associated myelopathy (HAM/TSP). The chain links TRBV12-3 or TRBV12-4 to TRBJ2-7; 9 positions match TRBD1. What was sequenced was PBMCs. CDR3 sequence reads: CASRTGTGLHEQYF. CDR3 DNA: TGTGCCAGCCGGACCGGGACAGGGCTCCACGAGCAGTACTTC.